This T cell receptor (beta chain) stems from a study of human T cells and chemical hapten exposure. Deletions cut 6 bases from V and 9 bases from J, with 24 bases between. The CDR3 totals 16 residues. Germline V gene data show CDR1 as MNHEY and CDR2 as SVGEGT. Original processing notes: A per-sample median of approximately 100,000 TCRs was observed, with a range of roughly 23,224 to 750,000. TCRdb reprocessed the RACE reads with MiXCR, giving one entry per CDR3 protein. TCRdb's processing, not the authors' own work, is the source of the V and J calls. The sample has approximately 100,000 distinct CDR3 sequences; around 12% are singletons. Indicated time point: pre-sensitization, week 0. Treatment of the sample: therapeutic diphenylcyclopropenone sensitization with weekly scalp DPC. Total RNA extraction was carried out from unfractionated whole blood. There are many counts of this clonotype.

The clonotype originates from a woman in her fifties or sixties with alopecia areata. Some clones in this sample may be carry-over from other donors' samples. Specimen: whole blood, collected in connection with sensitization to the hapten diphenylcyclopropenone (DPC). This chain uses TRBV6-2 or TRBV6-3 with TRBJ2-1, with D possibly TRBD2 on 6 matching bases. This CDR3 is CASSATRASWGVEQFF. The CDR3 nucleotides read TGTGCCAGCAGCGCCACCCGGGCTTCCTGGGGGGTTGAGCAGTTCTTC.